A selection of T cell receptor beta chains follows, all from one sample in a study of PD-L1 blockade in urothelial cancer. The assay was immunoSEQ multiplex PCR, and TCRdb's table has in-frame clones only and misses some. The table includes over 100,000 clones, roughly 83% detected once. Sequenced here: PBMCs, sampled around atezolizumab (anti-PD-L1) treatment. Receptors were obtained from a man in his fifties or sixties with urothelial cancer. CDR3s include the opening cysteine and the closing phenylalanine or tryptophan. A D gene is named only where the DNA matches it firmly. The size entry is marked missing in some rows and otherwise reads once, few, many or a size class.

TRBJ2-1,TRBD2,TRBV18,NA,CASSPPATSGGNEQFF,TGTGCCAGCTCACCACCGGCGACTAGCGGGGGAAATGAGCAGTTCTTC
TRBJ1-2,NA,TRBV6-6,NA,CASSPGGAQVGYTF,TGTGCCAGCAGCCCGGGGGGCGCCCAGGTTGGCTACACCTTC
TRBJ1-5,NA,TRBV19,NA,CASSMGPRTAAGQPQHF,TGTGCCAGTAGTATGGGGCCAAGGACAGCCGCCGGGCAGCCCCAGCATTTT
TRBJ1-6,TRBD1,TRBV4-1,NA,CASSQDQGTGYSPLHF,TGTGCCAGCAGCCAAGATCAGGGGACAGGGTATTCACCCCTCCACTTT
TRBJ2-2,TRBD2,TRBV7-2,NA,CASSPPRAGVGTGELFF,TGTGCCAGCAGCCCACCAAGAGCGGGAGTCGGCACCGGGGAGCTGTTTTTT
TRBJ2-7,NA,TRBV30,NA,CAWSDNYEQYF,TGTGCCTGGAGTGACAACTACGAGCAGTACTTC
TRBJ2-7,TRBD2,TRBV11-2,once,CASSYPSGRASYEQYF,TGTGCCAGCAGCTATCCTAGCGGGAGAGCCTCCTACGAGCAGTACTTC
TRBJ2-7,NA,TRBV30,NA,CAWSFNYEQYF,TGTGCCTGGAGCTTTAACTACGAGCAGTACTTC
TRBJ2-7,TRBD2,TRBV5-1,NA,CASRGEGSYEQYF,TGCGCCAGCCGGGGGGAGGGCTCCTACGAGCAGTACTTC
TRBJ2-3,TRBD2,TRBV30,NA,CAWGGGAGDTQYF,TGTGCCTGGGGGGGAGGGGCCGGTGATACGCAGTATTTT
TRBJ2-1,NA,TRBV7-3,NA,CASSSRLSGEQFF,TGTGCCAGCAGCTCCCGATTGAGCGGTGAGCAGTTCTTC
TRBJ1-4,TRBD1,TRBV5-1,NA,CASTGDSTNEKLFF,TGCGCCAGCACAGGGGACAGCACTAATGAAAAACTGTTTTTT
TRBJ2-3,TRBD2,TRBV19,NA,CASSKLAGGYNTQYF,TGTGCCAGTAGTAAACTAGCGGGAGGATATAATACGCAGTATTTT
TRBJ2-7,TRBD1,TRBV10-3,once,CAISARTGTGSYEQYF,TGTGCCATCAGTGCACGAACCGGGACAGGTTCCTACGAGCAGTACTTC
TRBJ1-2,NA,TRBV5-1,NA,CASSPGGAANYGYTF,TGCGCCAGCAGCCCAGGAGGGGCGGCTAACTATGGCTACACCTTC
TRBJ1-5,NA,TRBV25-1,few,CASRQGNNQPQHF,TGTGCCAGCAGACAGGGTAACAATCAGCCCCAGCATTTT
TRBJ2-3,TRBD2,TRBV5-1,NA,CASSRTSGGTDTQYF,TGCGCCAGCAGCCGTACTAGCGGTGGGACAGATACGCAGTATTTT
TRBJ2-5,TRBD1,TRBV28,NA,CASSLNGQGQETQYF,TGTGCCAGCAGTCTAAATGGACAGGGCCAAGAGACCCAGTACTTC
TRBJ1-1,TRBD1,TRBV2,NA,CASSGTGGGPEAFF,TGTGCCAGCAGTGGGACAGGGGGGGGCCCTGAAGCTTTCTTT
TRBJ2-1,NA,TRBV15,NA,CATSSRVSSGRVF,TGTGCCACCAGCTCCAGGGTCAGCTCAGGCCGGGTCTTC
TRBJ2-7,NA,TRBV10-1,NA,CASSESGYEQYF,TGCGCCAGCAGTGAGTCCGGCTACGAGCAGTACTTC
TRBJ2-5,TRBD2,TRBV7-9,NA,CASSSTGTRREQYF,TGTGCCAGCAGCTCAACCGGGACTAGGAGGGAGCAGTACTTC
TRBJ2-6,TRBD1,TRBV15,NA,CATSKPGGVLTF,TGTGCCACCAGCAAGCCAGGGGGCGTCCTGACTTTC
TRBJ2-3,TRBD2,TRBV5-6,NA,CASSRDYTTDTQYF,TGTGCCAGCAGCAGGGACTATACCACAGATACGCAGTATTTT
TRBJ1-4,NA,TRBV30,many,CAWTQSGGRNEKLFF,TGTGCCTGGACCCAAAGCGGGGGTCGAAATGAAAAACTGTTTTTT
TRBJ2-7,NA,TRBV19,NA,CASSGGRRYEQYF,TGTGCCAGTAGTGGAGGACGCCGCTACGAGCAGTACTTC
TRBJ2-1,TRBD1,TRBV14,NA,CASSHFLTGGLNEQFF,TGTGCCAGCAGCCATTTTTTGACAGGGGGCTTGAATGAGCAGTTCTTC
TRBJ2-1,TRBD1,TRBV5-1,NA,CASSSRAGTGPYNEQFF,TGCGCCAGCAGCTCCAGAGCCGGGACAGGGCCCTACAATGAGCAGTTCTTC